This T cell receptor beta chain came from a study of blood T cell repertoires in COVID-19. The overall study: Sites in the United States, Italy and Spain provided acute and convalescent COVID-19 samples.

Repertoires were generated with immunoSEQ multiplex PCR, while TCRdb's copy carries only in-frame clones and drops some. Of fewer than 300,000 clones listed, 90% to 95% are singletons. The sample holds one count of this clone. The length of the CDR3 is 15 residues. Per germline, CDR1 KGHDR and CDR2 SFDVKD. V gave up 12 bases and J gave up 2 bases, with 21 bases separating them. The receptor's source is a woman aged 30 to 39 with COVID-19, enrolled during active disease. The chain uses TRBV24-1 and TRBJ2-5, with a possible D match to TRBD2 (5 bases). Sequences were obtained from peripheral blood. CDR3 DNA: TGTGCCGCCGAATACCGGGGAAGCTCTCAAGAGACCCAGTACTTC. Translation gives CAAEYRGSSQETQYF.